This note documents a single T cell receptor beta chain sequence. The CDR3 has 14 amino acids. The germline CDR1 and CDR2 sequences are SEHNR and FQNEAQ (reference sequence). Trimming took off 4 bases at V and 1 base at J, with 10 bases between the two ends. The data stem from a study of CD8 T cells in Susac syndrome. With random hexamers, reverse transcription was performed on about 0.5 to 1 ug of RNA. The CDR3 of TCR beta was amplified by immunoSEQ multiplex PCR across 54 Vbeta and 13 Jbeta. TCRdb re-derived calls from the immunoSEQ multiplex PCR reads in MiXCR, one entry per CDR3 protein. The sample consists of 150,000 to 200,000 distinct CDR3 sequences, almost 96% of them appearing once. From blood CD8+ and CD4+ T cells, TCR beta sequences were generated.

V gene TRBV7-9 combines with J gene TRBJ1-2, with unresolved D. The source material was CD4+ T cells from PBMCs. This TCR came from a human donor with multiple sclerosis. CDR3 coding DNA: TGTGCCAGCAGCTCAATCGCATATAACTATGGCTACACCTTC. Protein sequence: CASSSIAYNYGYTF.